The clone carrying this TCR beta chain was seen at least ten times. Its antigen is as yet unknown. From RNA, the CDR3 regions of TCR beta chains were amplified and sequenced. Scientists carried out first-round RT-PCR using HTBI primers and then a second-round multiplex PCR. MiXCR was run by TCRdb on the multiplex PCR reads, yielding one entry per CDR3 protein. This table has 340,000 or so distinct CDR3 sequences, about a sixth appearing once. The germline V gene has CDR1 GTSNPN and CDR2 SVGIG (reference sequence). This CDR3 has 14 residues. Trimming left V 1 base short and J 6 bases short, with 10 bases between. Patients were diagnosed from clinical symptoms, serum thyroxine, TRAb, thyroid ultrasound and orbital computed tomography. The sample comes from a study of Graves' ophthalmopathy and Graves' hyperthyroidism. The study, taken as a whole, reports: The authors also found most expanded thyroid clonotypes above 0.001 frequency in blood.

The sample was peripheral blood. This receptor was obtained from an adult man with Graves' ophthalmopathy. This sequence joins TRBV30 and TRBJ1-6; D remains ambiguous. DNA of the CDR3: TGTGCCTGGAGTGCAAGTAGGCGTAATTCACCCCTCCACTTT. It yields the protein CAWSASRRNSPLHF.